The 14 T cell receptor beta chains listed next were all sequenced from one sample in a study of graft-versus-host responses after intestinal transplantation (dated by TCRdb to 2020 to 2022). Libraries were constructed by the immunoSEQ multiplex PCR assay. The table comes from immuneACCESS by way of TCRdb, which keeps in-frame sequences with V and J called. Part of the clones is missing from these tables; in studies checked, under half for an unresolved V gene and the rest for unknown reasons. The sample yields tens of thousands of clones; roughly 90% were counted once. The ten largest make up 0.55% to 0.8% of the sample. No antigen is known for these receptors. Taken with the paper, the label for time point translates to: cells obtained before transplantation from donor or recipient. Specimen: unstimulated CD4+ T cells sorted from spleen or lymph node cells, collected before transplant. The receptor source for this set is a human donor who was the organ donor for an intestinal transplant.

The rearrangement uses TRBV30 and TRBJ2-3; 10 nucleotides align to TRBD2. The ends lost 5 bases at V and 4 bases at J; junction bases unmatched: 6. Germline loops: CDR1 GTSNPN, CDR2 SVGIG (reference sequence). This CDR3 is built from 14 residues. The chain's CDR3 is CAWGLAGVADTQYF. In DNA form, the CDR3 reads TGTGCCTGGGGGCTAGCGGGAGTGGCAGATACGCAGTATTTT.

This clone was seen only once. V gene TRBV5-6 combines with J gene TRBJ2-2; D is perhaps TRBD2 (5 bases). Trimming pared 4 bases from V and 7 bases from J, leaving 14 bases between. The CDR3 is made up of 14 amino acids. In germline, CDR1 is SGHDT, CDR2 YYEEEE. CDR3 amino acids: CASSPAGIGGELFF. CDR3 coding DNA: TGTGCCAGCAGCCCGGCCGGGATCGGCGGGGAGCTGTTTTTT. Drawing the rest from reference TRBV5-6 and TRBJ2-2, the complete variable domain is DAGVTQSPTHLIKTRGQQVTLRCSPKSGHDTVSWYQQALGQGPQFIFQYYEEEERQRGNFPDRFSGHQFPNYSSELNVNALLLGDSALYLCASSPAGIGGELFFGEGSRLTVL.

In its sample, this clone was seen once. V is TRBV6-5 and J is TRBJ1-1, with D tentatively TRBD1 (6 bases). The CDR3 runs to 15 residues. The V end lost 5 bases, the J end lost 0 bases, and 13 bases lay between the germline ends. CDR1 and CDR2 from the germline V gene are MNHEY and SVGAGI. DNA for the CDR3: TGTGCCAGCAGTGTACAGGGACGGTTGAACACTGAAGCTTTCTTT. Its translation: CASSVQGRLNTEAFF.

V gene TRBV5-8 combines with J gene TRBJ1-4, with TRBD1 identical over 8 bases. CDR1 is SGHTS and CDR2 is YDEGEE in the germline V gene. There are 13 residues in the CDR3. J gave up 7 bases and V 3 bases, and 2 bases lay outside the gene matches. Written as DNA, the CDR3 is TGTGCCAGCAGCTGGGACAGGTCTGAAAAACTGTTTTTT. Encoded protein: CASSWDRSEKLFF.

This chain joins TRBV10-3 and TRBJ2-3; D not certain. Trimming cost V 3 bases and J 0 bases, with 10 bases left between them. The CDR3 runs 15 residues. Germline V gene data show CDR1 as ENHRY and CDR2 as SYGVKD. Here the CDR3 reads CAISEILESTDTQYF. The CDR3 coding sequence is TGTGCCATCAGTGAAATCCTAGAAAGCACAGATACGCAGTATTTT.

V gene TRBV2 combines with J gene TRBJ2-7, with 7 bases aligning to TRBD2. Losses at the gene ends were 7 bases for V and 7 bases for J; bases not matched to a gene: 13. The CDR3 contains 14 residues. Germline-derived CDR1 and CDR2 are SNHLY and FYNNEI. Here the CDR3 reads CASTPGGPSSEQYF. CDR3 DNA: TGTGCCAGCACCCCGGGAGGCCCCTCATCGGAGCAGTACTTC.

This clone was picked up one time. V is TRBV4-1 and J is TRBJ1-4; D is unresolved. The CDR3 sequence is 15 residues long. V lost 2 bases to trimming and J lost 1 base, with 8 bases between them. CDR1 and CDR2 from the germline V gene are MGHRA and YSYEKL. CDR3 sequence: CASSQTAGTNEKLFF. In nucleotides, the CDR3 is TGCGCCAGCAGCCAAACGGCAGGAACTAATGAAAAACTGTTTTTT.

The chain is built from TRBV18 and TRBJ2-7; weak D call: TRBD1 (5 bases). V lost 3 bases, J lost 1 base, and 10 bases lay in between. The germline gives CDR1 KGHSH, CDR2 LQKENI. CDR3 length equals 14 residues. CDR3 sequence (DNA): TGTGCCAGCTCACCGGGGCGGCAATCCTACGAGCAGTACTTC. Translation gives CASSPGRQSYEQYF. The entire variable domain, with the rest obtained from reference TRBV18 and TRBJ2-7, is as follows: NAGVMQNPRHLVRRRGQEARLRCSPMKGHSHVYWYRQLPEEGLKFMVYLQKENIIDESGMPKERFSAEFPKEGPSILRIQQVVRGDSAAYFCASSPGRQSYEQYFGPGTRLTVT.

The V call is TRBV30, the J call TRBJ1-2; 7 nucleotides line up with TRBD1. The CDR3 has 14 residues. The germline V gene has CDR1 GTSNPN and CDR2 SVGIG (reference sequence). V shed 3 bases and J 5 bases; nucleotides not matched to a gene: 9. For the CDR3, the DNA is TGTGCCTGGAGCGCCACAGGGGCCACATATGGCTACACCTTC. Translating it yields CAWSATGATYGYTF.

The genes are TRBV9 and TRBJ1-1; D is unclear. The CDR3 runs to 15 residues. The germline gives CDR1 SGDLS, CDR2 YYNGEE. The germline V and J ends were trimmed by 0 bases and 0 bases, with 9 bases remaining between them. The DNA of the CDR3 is TGTGCCAGCAGCGTAGCGACACGTATGAACACTGAAGCTTTCTTT. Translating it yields CASSVATRMNTEAFF.

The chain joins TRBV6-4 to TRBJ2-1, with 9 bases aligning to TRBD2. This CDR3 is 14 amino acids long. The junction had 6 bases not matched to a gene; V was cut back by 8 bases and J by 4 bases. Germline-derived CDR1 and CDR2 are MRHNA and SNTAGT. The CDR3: CASSAREGYNEQFF. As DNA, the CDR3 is TGTGCCAGCTCGGCGCGGGAGGGATACAATGAGCAGTTCTTC.

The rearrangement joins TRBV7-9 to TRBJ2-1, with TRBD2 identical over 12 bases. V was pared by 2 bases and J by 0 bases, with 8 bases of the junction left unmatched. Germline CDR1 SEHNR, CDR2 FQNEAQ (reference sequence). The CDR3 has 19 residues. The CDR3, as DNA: TGTGCCAGCAGCTTAAGTCTATTGACTAGCGGGAGCTCCTACAATGAGCAGTTCTTC. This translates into CASSLSLLTSGSSYNEQFF.

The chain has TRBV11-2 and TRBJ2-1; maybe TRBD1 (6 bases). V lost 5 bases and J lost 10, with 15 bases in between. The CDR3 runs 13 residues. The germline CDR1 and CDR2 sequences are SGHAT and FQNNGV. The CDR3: CASSTTGFAEQFF. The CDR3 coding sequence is TGTGCCAGCAGCACTACAGGGTTCGCGGAGCAGTTCTTC.

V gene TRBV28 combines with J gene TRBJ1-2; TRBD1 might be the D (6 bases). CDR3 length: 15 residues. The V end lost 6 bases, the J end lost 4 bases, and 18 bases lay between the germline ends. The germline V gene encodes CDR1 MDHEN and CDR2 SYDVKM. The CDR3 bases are TGTGCCAGCAGACCCGAAGGGGGGGGGATCTATGGCTACACCTTC. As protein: CASRPEGGGIYGYTF.